The 10 T cell receptor beta chains reported below all come from one sample, sequenced in a study of human T cells and chemical hapten exposure. The time point: patch test 1, 2 weeks after DPC sensitization. Documented treatment: therapeutic diphenylcyclopropenone sensitization with weekly scalp DPC. TCRdb ran MiXCR on the RACE reads and lists one entry per CDR3 protein. Counted here are 150,000 to 200,000 distinct CDR3 sequences, about 20% occurring once; the ten biggest clones make up about 6.7%. Here the sequenced sample was whole blood, taken in connection with sensitization to the hapten diphenylcyclopropenone (DPC). Source of these receptors: a woman between 50 and 59 years old with alopecia areata. Some clones in this sample may be carry-over from other donors' samples.

This clonotype was seen a handful of times. The rearrangement joins TRBV6-6 to TRBJ2-2; D not resolved. Trimming cost V 5 bases and J 1 base, with 8 bases left between them. The CDR3 runs 14 residues. CDR1 is MNHNY, CDR2 SVGAGI, per germline (reference sequence). In DNA form, the CDR3 reads TGTGCCAGCAGTCCCAACAGGAACACCGGGGAGCTGTTTTTT. Its protein is CASSPNRNTGELFF.

This clonotype was seen repeatedly, ten times or more. J is TRBJ1-1 and V is TRBV2; D call uncertain. Germline V gene data show CDR1 as SNHLY and CDR2 as FYNNEI. Trimming cost V 7 bases and J 3 bases, with 15 bases left between them. This CDR3 contains 14 residues. The CDR3 here is CASTQDGRDTEAFF. CDR3 sequence (DNA): TGTGCCAGCACCCAAGACGGCCGAGACACTGAAGCTTTCTTT.

This chain uses TRBV9 with TRBJ1-1, with no clear D. CDR3 length equals 14 residues. CDR1 SGDLS and CDR2 YYNGEE come from the germline V gene. The V gene lost 7 bases and the J gene lost 3 bases, with 16 bases spanning the gap. The CDR3 here is CASGDPRSDTEAFF. The CDR3 bases are TGTGCCAGCGGCGACCCCCGCTCAGACACTGAAGCTTTCTTT. Filled out from reference TRBV9 and TRBJ1-1, the complete variable domain reads DSGVTQTPKHLITATGQRVTLRCSPRSGDLSVYWYQQSLDQGLQFLIQYYNGEERAKGNILERFSAQQFPDLHSELNLSSLELGDSALYFCASGDPRSDTEAFFGQGTRLTVV.

This clonotype appeared a few times. This chain links TRBV5-1 with TRBJ1-1, with TRBD1 as a possible D gene (6 bases). Trimming shortened V by 4 bases and J by 3 bases, and 16 bases separated the two germline ends. The CDR3 covers 15 residues. Germline CDR1 is SGHRS and CDR2 is YFSETQ. In DNA, the CDR3 is TGCGCCAGCAGCACCGGGGCAGGGGTTTACACTGAAGCTTTCTTT. Amino acid sequence: CASSTGAGVYTEAFF.

This clonotype was counted many times. This chain connects TRBV6-6 to TRBJ1-1; D ambiguous. CDR1 is MNHNY and CDR2 is SVGAGI in the germline V gene (reference sequence). The V gene lost 5 bases and the J gene lost 3 bases, with 16 bases spanning the gap. This CDR3 has 15 amino acids. CDR3 protein: CASSRAGRADTEAFF. The CDR3 DNA follows: TGTGCCAGCAGTCGAGCCGGGAGGGCCGACACTGAAGCTTTCTTT.

This clonotype was counted a few times. V usage is TRBV5-4 and J usage is TRBJ2-2; a weak D match, TRBD2 (6 bases). The CDR3 is 18 amino acids. CDR1 and CDR2 from the germline V gene are SGHNT and YYREEE (reference sequence). V lost 4 bases and J lost 2, with 21 bases in between. CDR3: CASSGGPKLQSNTGELFF. In DNA, the CDR3 is TGTGCCAGCAGCGGAGGGCCGAAACTCCAGAGTAACACCGGGGAGCTGTTTTTT.

The CDR3 nucleotides are TGCAGCGTTTTGAACGAGGGGGGCTATGGCTACACCTTC. Translating it yields CSVLNEGGYGYTF. The rearrangement uses TRBV29-1 and TRBJ1-2, with TRBD1 as a possible D gene (6 bases). Between the trimmed V and J ends, which lost 5 bases and 4 bases, there was a span of 14 bases. Germline CDR1 SQVTM, CDR2 ANQGSEA. The CDR3 covers 13 residues.

The gene calls are TRBV12-3 or TRBV12-4 and TRBJ2-2; either TRBD1 or TRBD2 may supply D (6 bases each). This CDR3 comprises 15 residues. Trimming shortened V by 7 bases and J by 3 bases, and 15 bases separated the two germline ends. CDR3 residues: CASTGGTRDTGELFF. The CDR3 nucleotides read TGTGCCAGCACCGGCGGGACACGAGACACCGGGGAGCTGTTTTTT.

This clonotype was seen only a few times. V is TRBV7-6 and J is TRBJ1-3; unclear D gene. The V and J ends lost 5 bases and 0 bases respectively, with 11 bases between them. In germline, CDR1 is SGHVS, CDR2 FNYEAQ. The CDR3 length is 15 residues. The CDR3 is CASSQQEISGNTIYF. The CDR3 region has the DNA TGTGCCAGCAGCCAGCAGGAAATCTCTGGAAACACCATATATTTT.

The chain carries TRBV3-1 and TRBJ2-1; D is uncertain. V was clipped by 0 bases and J by 2 bases, with 8 bases between them. This CDR3 spans 15 amino acids. The germline V gene has CDR1 LGHDT and CDR2 YNNKEL (reference sequence). CDR3 sequence reads: CASSQEVFTYNEQFF. CDR3 DNA sequence: TGTGCCAGCAGCCAAGAAGTCTTCACCTACAATGAGCAGTTCTTC.